A single sample gave rise to the 25 T cell receptor beta chains below, sequenced in a study of OX40 agonist ivuxolimab in advanced cancers. The table came from immunoSEQ multiplex PCR; TCRdb's copy has only in-frame clones and leaves some out. The data contain about 120,000 clones, 93% of them seen just once; the ten biggest clones take up about 0.15%. Sequencing used CD4+ or CD8+ T cells sorted from blood, obtained in a trial of the OX40 agonist ivuxolimab. The receptor set was obtained from an adult with an advanced solid tumor such as melanoma, head and neck, liver or kidney cancer.

V usage is TRBV5-4 and J usage is TRBJ2-1; 14 bases are shared with TRBD2. The germline V gene has CDR1 SGHNT and CDR2 YYREEE (reference sequence). With V trimmed by 4 bases and J by 7 bases, 4 bases remained unmatched. This CDR3 has 15 residues. CDR3 sequence reads: CASSQRTSGGNEQFF. The CDR3 coding sequence is TGTGCCAGCAGCCAGAGGACTAGCGGGGGGAATGAGCAGTTCTTC.

The chain combines TRBV28 with TRBJ2-6; 8 bases match TRBD1. V trimming: 7 bases; J trimming: 0 bases; junction bases outside the gene matches: 11. The CDR3 runs to 18 residues. Per germline, CDR1 MDHEN and CDR2 SYDVKM. The CDR3 spells CASTGLGTGNSGANVLTF. CDR3 coding DNA: TGTGCCAGCACCGGGCTCGGGACAGGCAACTCTGGGGCCAACGTCCTGACTTTC.

The rearrangement links TRBV21-1 to TRBJ2-7; TRBD2 is the table's D call and was not checked against the DNA. TRBV21-1 is given as a pseudogene. The CDR3 loop spans 11 amino acids. CDR3 nucleotide sequence: TGTGCCAGATGGGAAGAGGGCGAGCAGTACTTC. The encoded protein is CARWEEGEQYF.

This clone was counted a single time. V gene TRBV6-5 combines with J gene TRBJ1-1, with D possibly matching TRBD1 (5 bases). Trimming removed 7 bases at V and 7 bases at J, with 10 bases between. Germline V gives CDR1 MNHEY, CDR2 SVGAGI. This CDR3 contains 11 residues. CDR3 DNA: TGTGCCAGCACGCAGGGCGGTGAAGCTTTCTTT. This encodes CASTQGGEAFF.

The rearrangement joins TRBV7-9 to TRBJ2-5; TRBD1 might be the D (6 bases). There are 17 residues in the CDR3. Germline V gene sequence: CDR1 SEHNR, CDR2 FQNEAQ (reference sequence). Trimming removed 11 bases at V and 2 bases at J, with 27 bases between. The CDR3 DNA is TGTGCCCTCTTCCCACAACTCGGCCTGAGGGGGCAAGAGACCCAGTACTTC. It translates to CALFPQLGLRGQETQYF.

The V and J genes are TRBV28 and TRBJ1-1; perhaps TRBD1 as D (5 bases). The germline gives CDR1 MDHEN, CDR2 SYDVKM. V dropped 11 bases and J dropped 1 base, with 8 bases sitting between them. This CDR3 region has 11 residues. The CDR3 is CACGGNTEAFF. The CDR3 nucleotides are TGTGCCTGTGGGGGGAACACTGAAGCTTTCTTT. The full variable domain, in which reference TRBV28 and TRBJ1-1 provide the parts outside the CDR3, is DVKVTQSSRYLVKRTGEKVFLECVQDMDHENMFWYRQDPGLGLRLIYFSYDVKMKEKGDIPEGYSVSREKKERFSLILESASTNQTSMYLCACGGNTEAFFGQGTRLTVV.

V is TRBV6-6 and J is TRBJ2-5, with D possibly called TRBD1 or TRBD2 (5 bases each). V shed 0 bases and J shed 3 bases, with 8 bases lying between them. Germline lookup yields CDR1 MNHNY and CDR2 SVGAGI (reference sequence). The CDR3 extends over 14 amino acids. As DNA, the CDR3 is TGTGCCAGCAGTTACTCGAGGGGAAAAGAGACCCAGTACTTC. Encoded protein: CASSYSRGKETQYF.

This clone was picked up a small number of times. Written as DNA, the CDR3 is TGTGCCAGCAGCCCCCGGACAGGGGTCACCGGGGAGCTGTTTTTT. Residues: CASSPRTGVTGELFF. This chain joins TRBV11-2 and TRBJ2-2, with TRBD1 identical over 9 bases. The germline gives CDR1 SGHAT, CDR2 FQNNGV. There are 15 residues in the CDR3. V lost 5 bases and J lost 4; bases outside the gene matches: 5.

The chain carries TRBV28 and TRBJ2-7; TRBD1 matches 9 bases. CDR3 size: 15 residues. V lost 6 bases, J lost 4 bases, and 10 bases stayed unmatched. The germline V gene encodes CDR1 MDHEN and CDR2 SYDVKM. This chain's CDR3 is CASRGPGQGGYEQYF. In nucleotides, the CDR3 is TGTGCCAGCAGAGGTCCGGGACAGGGTGGTTACGAGCAGTACTTC.

The chain employs TRBV2 and TRBJ2-3, with 9 bases identical to TRBD1. Unmatched junction bases numbered 5, after V lost 8 bases and J lost 5 bases. This CDR3 is built from 13 residues. The V gene's germline CDR1 is SNHLY and CDR2 FYNNEI. The CDR3 DNA follows: TGTGCCAGCTCACAGGGGGCCGAAGATACGCAGTATTTT. It translates to CASSQGAEDTQYF.

The chain joins TRBV12-5 to TRBJ2-2, with 10 bases lining up with TRBD2. Germline-derived CDR1 and CDR2 are LGHNT and FRNRAP. The CDR3 has 16 residues. Losses at the gene ends were 7 bases for V and 1 base for J; bases not matched to a gene: 6. The DNA for the CDR3 is TGTGCTAGTGCCCAAGCGGGGGGGCTGAACACCGGGGAGCTGTTTTTT. Protein: CASAQAGGLNTGELFF.

The V call is TRBV5-1, the J call TRBJ2-3; D unresolved. The germline gives CDR1 SGHRS, CDR2 YFSETQ. The CDR3 loop spans 14 amino acids. V lost 4 bases and J 0 bases, leaving 9 bases between the germline ends. The CDR3 bases are TGCGCCAGCAGCCCCTCCTCTAGCACAGATACGCAGTATTTT. Amino acid sequence: CASSPSSSTDTQYF.

This clone was seen a single time. The J gene is TRBJ2-7, the V gene TRBV5-1, with D uncertain. The CDR3 runs 14 residues. V lost 4 bases and J lost 0, with 11 bases in between. Germline assignment: CDR1 SGHRS and CDR2 YFSETQ. CDR3 DNA: TGCGCCAGCAGCCCTGGAGTAAGCTCCTACGAGCAGTACTTC. Its protein product is CASSPGVSSYEQYF.

The chain has TRBV5-1 and TRBJ1-5; TRBD1 aligns across 10 bases. V shed 4 bases, J shed 2 bases, and the junction held 6 bases outside the gene matches. This CDR3 is built from 16 residues. Germline V lookup: CDR1 SGHRS, CDR2 YFSETQ. The CDR3, as DNA: TGCGCCAGCAGCATCGGGACAGGGGTCCGCAATCAGCCCCAGCATTTT. Protein: CASSIGTGVRNQPQHF.

The gene calls are TRBV18 and TRBJ2-7, with D tentatively TRBD1 (5 bases). V was clipped by 6 bases and J by 4 bases, with 16 bases between them. Germline loops: CDR1 KGHSH, CDR2 LQKENI. This CDR3 has 14 amino acids. CDR3 nucleotide sequence: TGTGCCAGCTCCTCTACGACAGCCTATTACGAGCAGTACTTC. It specifies CASSSTTAYYEQYF. The whole variable domain, filled in from reference TRBV18 and TRBJ2-7, reads NAGVMQNPRHLVRRRGQEARLRCSPMKGHSHVYWYRQLPEEGLKFMVYLQKENIIDESGMPKERFSAEFPKEGPSILRIQQVVRGDSAAYFCASSSTTAYYEQYFGPGTRLTVT.

The chain uses TRBV19 and TRBJ1-1; 9 nucleotides agree with TRBD1. V lost 4 bases to trimming and J lost 3 bases; unmatched junction nucleotides: 6. CDR3 length: 15 amino acids. Germline V CDR1 and CDR2: LNHDA, SQIVND (reference sequence). The DNA for the CDR3 is TGTGCCAGTAGTACCAGGGACAGGGACTACACTGAAGCTTTCTTT. Amino acids: CASSTRDRDYTEAFF.

The rearrangement links TRBV5-1 to TRBJ2-3; tentative D call: TRBD2 (5 bases). Germline CDR1 and CDR2: SGHRS and YFSETQ. V shed 0 bases and J shed 5 bases, with 7 bases lying between them. The CDR3 totals 13 residues. The CDR3: CASSLEGLDTQYF. CDR3 DNA sequence: TGCGCCAGCAGCTTGGAAGGACTAGATACGCAGTATTTT.

V usage is TRBV27 and J usage is TRBJ2-7, with D perhaps TRBD1 (5 bases). Trimming left V 5 bases short and J 2 bases short, with 16 bases between. This CDR3 region has 15 residues. Germline V gene data show CDR1 as MNHEY and CDR2 as SMNVEV (reference sequence). The CDR3 DNA reads TGTGCCAGCAGTCCTCGCCCAGGGCCCCCCTACGAGCAGTACTTC. This gives the protein CASSPRPGPPYEQYF.

This clone was counted a single time. One end of the junction varies from germline; a read error may be responsible. The chain recombines TRBV6-5 with TRBJ2-1; 11 bases match TRBD2. CDR3 length equals 13 residues. From germline, CDR1 is MNHEY and CDR2 SVGAGI. The DNA for the CDR3 is TGTGCCAGCAGTTACTTGACTAGCGGGATAACACTCTTC. It encodes CASSYLTSGITLF.

This rearrangement joins TRBV2 to TRBJ2-3; tentative D call: TRBD2 (6 bases). The length of the CDR3 is 16 residues. Germline loops: CDR1 SNHLY, CDR2 FYNNEI. The ends were cut back, 5 bases at V and 2 bases at J, with 17 bases in the middle. The CDR3 sequence is CASSTRGAGLTDTQYF. DNA of the CDR3: TGTGCCAGCAGTACCCGCGGGGCGGGACTCACAGATACGCAGTATTTT.

This clone was found once. This chain joins TRBV13 and TRBJ2-7, with D tentatively TRBD2 (5 bases). The CDR3 consists of 12 residues. Trimming took off 10 bases at V and 4 bases at J, with 14 bases between the two ends. Germline V gene data show CDR1 as PRHDT and CDR2 as FYEKMQ (reference sequence). CDR3 region: CATLGLDYEQYF. CDR3 sequence (DNA): TGTGCCACTCTCGGACTCGATTACGAGCAGTACTTC.

The V gene is TRBV2, the J gene TRBJ2-2, with no clear D. The CDR3 loop spans 13 amino acids. The germline CDR1 and CDR2 sequences are SNHLY and FYNNEI. V was shortened by 6 bases and J by 5 bases, with 10 bases between the two germline ends. The CDR3 loop is CASSRVGTGELFF. The CDR3 coding sequence is TGTGCCAGCAGCCGGGTTGGTACCGGGGAGCTGTTTTTT.

The chain joins TRBV4-2 to TRBJ2-1; D gene ambiguous. V was shortened by 0 bases and J by 0 bases, with 12 bases between the two germline ends. Germline lookup yields CDR1 LGHNA and CDR2 YNFKEQ. The CDR3 spans 17 residues. The CDR3 nucleotides read TGTGCCAGCAGCCAAGAGGCCGGGCCCGACTCCTACAATGAGCAGTTCTTC. Its protein is CASSQEAGPDSYNEQFF.

This clone has more than one count but fewer than ten. The chain joins TRBV7-6 to TRBJ1-5; D perhaps matches TRBD1 (6 bases). From germline, CDR1 is SGHVS and CDR2 FNYEAQ. This CDR3 region has 16 residues. Trimming took 5 bases from V and 4 from J, leaving 18 bases between them. As DNA, the CDR3 is TGTGCCAGCAGCGAACAGGGAGGGGGTCTTAATCAGCCCCAGCATTTT. Encoded protein: CASSEQGGGLNQPQHF.

The chain combines TRBV11-3 with TRBJ2-2; D may be TRBD2 (5 bases). The germline gives CDR1 SGHNT, CDR2 YENEEA. Trimming stripped 3 bases from V and 6 bases from J, with 14 bases between. The CDR3 has 15 residues. The DNA for the CDR3 is TGTGCCAGCAGCTTCGGACTTAGTAACCCCGGGGAGCTGTTTTTT. Its protein product is CASSFGLSNPGELFF.